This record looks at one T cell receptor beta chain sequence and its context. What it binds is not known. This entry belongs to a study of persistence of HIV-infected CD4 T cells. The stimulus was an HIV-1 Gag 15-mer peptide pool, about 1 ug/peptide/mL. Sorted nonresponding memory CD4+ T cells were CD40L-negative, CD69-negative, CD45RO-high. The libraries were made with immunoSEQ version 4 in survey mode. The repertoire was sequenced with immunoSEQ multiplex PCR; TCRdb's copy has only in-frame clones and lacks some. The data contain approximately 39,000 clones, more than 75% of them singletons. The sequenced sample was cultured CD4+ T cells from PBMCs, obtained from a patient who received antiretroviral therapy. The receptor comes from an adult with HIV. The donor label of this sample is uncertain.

CDR3 bases: TGTGCCAGCAGTTTAGAGGTGAACACTGAAGCTTTCTTT. Its protein is CASSLEVNTEAFF. The chain couples TRBV12-3 or TRBV12-4 to TRBJ1-1; no clear D. The V end lost 1 base, the J end lost 0 bases, and 3 bases lay between the germline ends. The CDR3 spans 13 residues.